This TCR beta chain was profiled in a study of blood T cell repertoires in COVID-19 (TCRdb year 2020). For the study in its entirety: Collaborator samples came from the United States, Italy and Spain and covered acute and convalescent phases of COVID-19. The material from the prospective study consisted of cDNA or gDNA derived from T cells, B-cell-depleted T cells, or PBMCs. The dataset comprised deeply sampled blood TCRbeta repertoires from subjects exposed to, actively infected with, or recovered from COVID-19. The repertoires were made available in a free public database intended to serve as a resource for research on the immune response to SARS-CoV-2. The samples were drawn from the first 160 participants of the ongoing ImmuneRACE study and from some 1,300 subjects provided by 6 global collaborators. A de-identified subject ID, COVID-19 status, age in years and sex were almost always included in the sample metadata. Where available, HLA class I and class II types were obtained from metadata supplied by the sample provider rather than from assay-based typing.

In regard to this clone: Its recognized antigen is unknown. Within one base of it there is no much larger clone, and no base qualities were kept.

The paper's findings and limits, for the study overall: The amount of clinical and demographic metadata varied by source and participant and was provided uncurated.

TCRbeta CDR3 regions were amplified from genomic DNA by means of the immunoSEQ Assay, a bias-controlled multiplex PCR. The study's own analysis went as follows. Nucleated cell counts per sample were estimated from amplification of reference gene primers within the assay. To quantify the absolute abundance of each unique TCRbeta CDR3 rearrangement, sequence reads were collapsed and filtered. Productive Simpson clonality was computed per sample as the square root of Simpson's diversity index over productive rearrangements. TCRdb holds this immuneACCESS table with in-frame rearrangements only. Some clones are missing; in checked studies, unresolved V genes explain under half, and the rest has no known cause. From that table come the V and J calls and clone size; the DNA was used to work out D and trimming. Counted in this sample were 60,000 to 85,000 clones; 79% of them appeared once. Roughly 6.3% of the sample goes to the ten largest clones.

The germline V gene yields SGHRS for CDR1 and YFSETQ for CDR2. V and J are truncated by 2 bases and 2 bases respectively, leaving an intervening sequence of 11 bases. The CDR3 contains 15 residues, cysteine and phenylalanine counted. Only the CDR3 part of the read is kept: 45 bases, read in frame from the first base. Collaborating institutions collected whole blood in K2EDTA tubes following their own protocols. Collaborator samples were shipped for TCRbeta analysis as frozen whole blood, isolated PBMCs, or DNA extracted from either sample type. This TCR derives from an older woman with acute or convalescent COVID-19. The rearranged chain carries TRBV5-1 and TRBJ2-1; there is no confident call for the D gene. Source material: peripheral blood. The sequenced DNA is TGCGCCAGCAGCTTCTCAGTGAAAACCTACAATGAGCAGTTCTTC. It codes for CASSFSVKTYNEQFF. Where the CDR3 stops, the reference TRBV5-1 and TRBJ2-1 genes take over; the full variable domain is KAGVTQTPRYLIKTRGQQVTLSCSPISGHRSVSWYQQTPGQGLQFLFEYFSETQRNKGNFPGRFSGRQFSNSRSEMNVSTLELGDSALYLCASSFSVKTYNEQFFGPGTRLTVL.